The following is a T cell receptor (beta chain) sequence with its context. The data originate from a study of tumor T cells in aggressive B-cell lymphoma. Produced via immunoSEQ multiplex PCR; TCRdb's table is partial and in-frame only. The top ten clones hold roughly 2% of a sample with some 10,000 clones, about 88% of them seen once. CDR3 length: 16 amino acids. From germline, CDR1 is SGHTA and CDR2 FQGNSA. Between the trimmed V and J ends, which lost 1 base and 10 bases, there was a span of 20 bases. This chain joins TRBV7-2 and TRBJ2-4; perhaps TRBD2 as D (7 bases). The sequence derives from an adult with diffuse large B cell lymphoma. Sequenced input: tumor tissue. In DNA form, the CDR3 reads TGTGCCAGCAGCTTAGTGGGGTCTAGCGGAGGGGGGATTCAGTACTTC. Encoded protein: CASSLVGSSGGGIQYF.